This T cell receptor beta chain emerged from a study of early stage breast cancer tumors. Study-wide context: ER+/PR+/HER2- status applied to about 70% of the 16 invasive breast tumors. Study-wide points: In about 90% of the 16 patients, blood comparison separated tumor from normal breast.

Only in-frame clones appear in the TCRdb table, and some are missing; sequencing was by immunoSEQ multiplex PCR. The data show approximately 31,000 clones, roughly four fifths seen once. Points on this clone: Its antigen is still unknown.

The sequence was obtained from a young adult with breast cancer. The sample comprised breast tumor tissue.

The CDR3: CASSEAHGRGGETQYF. CDR3 nucleotide sequence: TGTGCCAGCAGTGAAGCGCATGGGAGGGGGGGAGAGACCCAGTACTTC. The J gene is TRBJ2-5, the V gene TRBV6-1, with TRBD2 as a possible D gene (7 bases). The CDR3 consists of 16 residues. V lost 0 bases and J 4 bases, leaving 15 bases between the germline ends. Germline V gene lookup returns CDR1 MNHNS and CDR2 SASEGT.